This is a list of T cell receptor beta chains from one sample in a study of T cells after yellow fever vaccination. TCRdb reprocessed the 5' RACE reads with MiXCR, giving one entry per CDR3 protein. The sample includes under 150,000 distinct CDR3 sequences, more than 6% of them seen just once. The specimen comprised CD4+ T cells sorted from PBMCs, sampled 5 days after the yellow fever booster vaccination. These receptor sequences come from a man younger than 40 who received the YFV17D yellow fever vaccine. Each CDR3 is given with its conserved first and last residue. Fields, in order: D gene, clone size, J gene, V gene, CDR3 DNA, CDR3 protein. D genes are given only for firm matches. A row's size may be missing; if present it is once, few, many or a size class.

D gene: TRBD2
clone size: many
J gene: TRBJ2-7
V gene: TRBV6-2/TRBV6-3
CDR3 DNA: TGTGCCAGCAGTTACTTGGGACGTAGCGGGGAGCAGTACTTC
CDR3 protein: CASSYLGRSGEQYF

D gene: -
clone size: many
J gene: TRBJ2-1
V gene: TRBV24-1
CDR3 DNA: TGTGCCACCAGTGATACGTCGAGCTCCTACAATGAGCAGTTCTTC
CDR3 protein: CATSDTSSSYNEQFF

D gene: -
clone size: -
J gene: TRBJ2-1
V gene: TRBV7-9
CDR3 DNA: TGTGCCAGCAGCCCTCTCTTCTCCGGCAATGAGCAGTTCTTC
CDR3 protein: CASSPLFSGNEQFF

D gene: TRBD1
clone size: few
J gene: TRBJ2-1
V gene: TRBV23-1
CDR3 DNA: TGCGCCAGCAGTCAGGGGGACAGGGTTTACAATGAGCAGTTCTTC
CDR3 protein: CASSQGDRVYNEQFF

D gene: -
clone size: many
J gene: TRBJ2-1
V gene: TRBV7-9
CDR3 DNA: TGTGCCAGCACCCCTGACCGCAATGAGCAGTTCTTC
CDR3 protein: CASTPDRNEQFF

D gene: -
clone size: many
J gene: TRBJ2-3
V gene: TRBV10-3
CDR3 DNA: TGTGCCATCTCTAGCGATGTGGGCACAGATACGCAGTATTTT
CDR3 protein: CAISSDVGTDTQYF

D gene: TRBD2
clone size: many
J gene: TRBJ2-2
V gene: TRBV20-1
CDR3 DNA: TGCAGTGCTGGGACTAGCGGGAGTTGGGCCGGGGAGCTGTTTTTT
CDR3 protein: CSAGTSGSWAGELFF

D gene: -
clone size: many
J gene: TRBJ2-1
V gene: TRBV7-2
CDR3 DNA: TGTGCCAGCAGCCCCTTGCGAGACAAATCGAATGAGCAGTTCTTC
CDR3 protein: CASSPLRDKSNEQFF

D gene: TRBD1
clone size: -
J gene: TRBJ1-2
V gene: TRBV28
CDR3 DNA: TGTGCCAGCAACACCCGGGACAGGGGGAATGATGGCTACACCTTC
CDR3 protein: CASNTRDRGNDGYTF

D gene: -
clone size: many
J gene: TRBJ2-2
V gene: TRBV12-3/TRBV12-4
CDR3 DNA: TGTGCCAGCAGTTTTTCATCCGGGGAGCTGTTTTTT
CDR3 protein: CASSFSSGELFF

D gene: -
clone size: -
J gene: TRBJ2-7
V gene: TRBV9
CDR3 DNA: TGTGCCAGCAGCGTACCCCCTGCCACCTACGAGCAGTACTTC
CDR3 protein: CASSVPPATYEQYF

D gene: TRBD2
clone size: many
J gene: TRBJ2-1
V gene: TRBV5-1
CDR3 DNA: TGCGCCAGCAGCTTTCTAGCGGGTTTGAGCTCCTACAATGAGCAGTTCTTC
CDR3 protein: CASSFLAGLSSYNEQFF

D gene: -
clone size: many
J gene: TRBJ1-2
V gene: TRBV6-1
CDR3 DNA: TGTGCCAGCAGTCCCGACAGGAGAGCTAACTATGGCTACACCTTC
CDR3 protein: CASSPDRRANYGYTF

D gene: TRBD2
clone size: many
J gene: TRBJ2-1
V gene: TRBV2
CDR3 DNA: TGTGCCAGCAGTGAATTCCAGACTAGCGGGAGAGGGTTCTTC
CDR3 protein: CASSEFQTSGRGFF

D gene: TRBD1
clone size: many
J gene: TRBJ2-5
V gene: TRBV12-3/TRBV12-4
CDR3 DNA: TGTGCCAGCAGAACAGGGGAGAAGACCCAGTACTTC
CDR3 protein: CASRTGEKTQYF

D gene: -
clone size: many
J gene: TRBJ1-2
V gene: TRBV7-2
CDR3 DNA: TGTGCCAGCGCAGCTAACTATGGCTACACCTTC
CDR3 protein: CASAANYGYTF

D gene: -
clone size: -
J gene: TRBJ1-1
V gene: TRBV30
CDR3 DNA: TGTGCCTGGAGTGCCTTCACAGCTGGAAACACTGAAGCTTTCTTT
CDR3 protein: CAWSAFTAGNTEAFF

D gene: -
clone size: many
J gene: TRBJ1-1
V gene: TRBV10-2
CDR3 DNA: TGCGCCAGCAGCCGGGACACCTACACTGAAGCTTTCTTT
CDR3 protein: CASSRDTYTEAFF

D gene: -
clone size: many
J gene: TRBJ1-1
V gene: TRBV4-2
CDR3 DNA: TGTGCCAGCAGCGGTATCAGTTCGGACACTGAAGCTTTCTTT
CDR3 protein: CASSGISSDTEAFF

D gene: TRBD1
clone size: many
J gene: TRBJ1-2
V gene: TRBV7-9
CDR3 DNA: TGTGCCAGCAGCTCGCGGGACAGGAGATATAACTATGGCTACACCTTC
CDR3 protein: CASSSRDRRYNYGYTF

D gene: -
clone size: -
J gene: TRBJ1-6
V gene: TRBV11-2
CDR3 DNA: TGTGCCAGCAGCCCCCCCGGCCGGGATTCACCCCTCCACTTT
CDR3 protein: CASSPPGRDSPLHF

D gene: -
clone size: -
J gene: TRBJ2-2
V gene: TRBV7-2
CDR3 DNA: TGTGCCAGCGGGATTAGACAGATCCTCGCGAACACCGGGGAGCTGTTTTTT
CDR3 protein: CASGIRQILANTGELFF

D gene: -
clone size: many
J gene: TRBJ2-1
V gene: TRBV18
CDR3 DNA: TGTGCCAGCTCAAGGGAGGCAAGACGTTTCGATGAGCAGTTCTTC
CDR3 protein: CASSREARRFDEQFF

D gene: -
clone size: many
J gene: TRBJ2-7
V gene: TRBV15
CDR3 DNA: TGTGCCACCAGCAGGGAGGGGGGCTACGAGCAGTACTTC
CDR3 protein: CATSREGGYEQYF

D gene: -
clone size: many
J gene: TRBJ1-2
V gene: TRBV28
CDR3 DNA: TGTGCCAGCAGTCCCCAACGGGGGGCCTATGGCTACACCTTC
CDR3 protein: CASSPQRGAYGYTF

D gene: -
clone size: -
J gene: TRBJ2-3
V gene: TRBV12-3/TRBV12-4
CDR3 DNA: TGTTCCAGCACCCGTCAGCAGGGAGGCACAGATACGCAGTATTTT
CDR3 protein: CSSTRQQGGTDTQYF

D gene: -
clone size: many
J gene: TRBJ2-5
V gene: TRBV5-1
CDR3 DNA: TGCGCCAGCAGCTACTCAAACCAGGGGGAGACCCAGTACTTC
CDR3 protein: CASSYSNQGETQYF

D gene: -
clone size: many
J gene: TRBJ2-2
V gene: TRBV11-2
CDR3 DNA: TGTGCCAGCAGCTTAGAATTGAAGCGGGAGCTGTTTTTT
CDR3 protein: CASSLELKRELFF

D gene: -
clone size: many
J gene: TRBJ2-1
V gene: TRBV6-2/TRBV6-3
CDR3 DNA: TGTGCCAGCAGTTACCGATTAACTAGCCGATGGTCGGCTGAGCAGTTCTTC
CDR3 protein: CASSYRLTSRWSAEQFF

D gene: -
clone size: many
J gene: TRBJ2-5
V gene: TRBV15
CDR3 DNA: TGTGCCACCAGCTTATCAGCGTACCAAGAGACCCAGTACTTC
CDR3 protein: CATSLSAYQETQYF

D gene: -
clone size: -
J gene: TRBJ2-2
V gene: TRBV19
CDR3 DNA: TGTGCCAGTAAAGGTCCGGTCACCGGGGAGCTGTTTTTT
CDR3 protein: CASKGPVTGELFF

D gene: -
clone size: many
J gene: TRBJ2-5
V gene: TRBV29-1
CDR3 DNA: TGCAGCGTCCCTTCGGGGACACGCGAGACCCAGTACTTC
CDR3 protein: CSVPSGTRETQYF

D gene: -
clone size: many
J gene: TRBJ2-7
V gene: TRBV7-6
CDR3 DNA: TGTGCCAGCAGCTTAAGAGGGAATTCCGCGGGCGAGCAGTACTTC
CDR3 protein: CASSLRGNSAGEQYF

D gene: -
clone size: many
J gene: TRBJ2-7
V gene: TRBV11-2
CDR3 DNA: TGTGCCAGCAGCGCGGTGGGAATGAGTGGGGGAATACGCTCCTACGAGCAGTACTTC
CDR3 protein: CASSAVGMSGGIRSYEQYF

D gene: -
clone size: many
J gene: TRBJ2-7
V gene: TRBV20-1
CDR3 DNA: TGCAGTGCTAGGCGGGCTCCCTCCTACGAGCAGTACTTC
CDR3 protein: CSARRAPSYEQYF

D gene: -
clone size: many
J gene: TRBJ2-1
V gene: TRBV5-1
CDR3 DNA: TGCGCCAGCAGCTTGAGTACGGGAAGCTACAATGAGCAGTTCTTC
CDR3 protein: CASSLSTGSYNEQFF

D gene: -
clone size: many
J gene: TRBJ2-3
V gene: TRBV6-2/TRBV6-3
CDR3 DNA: TGTGCCAGCAGAAAATCCCTAGTCCGGAGTTGGGATACGCAGTATTTT
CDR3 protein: CASRKSLVRSWDTQYF

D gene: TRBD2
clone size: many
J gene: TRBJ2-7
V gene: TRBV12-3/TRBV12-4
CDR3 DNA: TGTGCCAGCAGTTTGGGAGGGAACTCCTACGAGCAGTACTTC
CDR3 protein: CASSLGGNSYEQYF

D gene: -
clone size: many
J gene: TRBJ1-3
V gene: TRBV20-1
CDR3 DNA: TGCAGTGCTAGTGCTAACAAACCAATCTCTGGAAACACCATATATTTT
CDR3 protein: CSASANKPISGNTIYF

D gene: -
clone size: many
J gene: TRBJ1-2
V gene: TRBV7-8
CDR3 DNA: TGTGCCAGCAGCTTAGCGAGGCAGGGTTATGGCTACACCTTC
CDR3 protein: CASSLARQGYGYTF

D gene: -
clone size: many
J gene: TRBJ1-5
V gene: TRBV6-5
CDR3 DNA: TGTGCCAGCAGAAGGTCCGGGAATCAGCCCCAGCATTTT
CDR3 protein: CASRRSGNQPQHF

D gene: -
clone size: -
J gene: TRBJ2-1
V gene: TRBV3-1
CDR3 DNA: TGTGCCTGCACCCAAGAAGGGGGAGACCTGAAGTACAATGAGCAGTTCTTC
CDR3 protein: CACTQEGGDLKYNEQFF

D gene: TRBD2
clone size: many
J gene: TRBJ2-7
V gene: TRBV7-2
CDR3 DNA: TGTGCCAGCAGACAAGCGGGAGGGCCTTACGAGCAGTACTTC
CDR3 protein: CASRQAGGPYEQYF

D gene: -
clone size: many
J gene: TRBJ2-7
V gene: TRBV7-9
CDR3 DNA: TGTGCCAGCAGCCCCTCCTACGAGCAGTACTTC
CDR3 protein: CASSPSYEQYF

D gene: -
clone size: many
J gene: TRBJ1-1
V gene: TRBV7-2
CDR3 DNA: TGTGCCAGCAGCTTAGGGGGGGTGTATAGTGAAGCTTTCTTT
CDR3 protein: CASSLGGVYSEAFF

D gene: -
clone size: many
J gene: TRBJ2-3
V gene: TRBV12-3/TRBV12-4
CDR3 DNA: TGTGCCAGCAGTTACTACCGGGGGACAGATACGCAGTATTTT
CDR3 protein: CASSYYRGTDTQYF

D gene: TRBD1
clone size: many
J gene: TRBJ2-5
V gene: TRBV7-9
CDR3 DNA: TGTGCCAGCAGCTCCTCGGACAGGGTAGGGGAGACCCAGTACTTC
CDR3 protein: CASSSSDRVGETQYF

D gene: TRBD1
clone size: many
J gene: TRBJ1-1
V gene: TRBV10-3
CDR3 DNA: TGTGCCATCAGGGACAGGGTTGAAGCTTTCTTT
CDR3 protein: CAIRDRVEAFF